This TCR beta chain appears in the sequencing data of a study of early T cells in non-severe SARS-CoV-2 infection. TCRdb redid the calling of the 5' RACE reads with MiXCR, one entry per CDR3 protein. The sample has around 45,000 distinct CDR3 sequences, less than 8.5% seen once. In this sample, this clonotype turned up many times. V was shortened by 6 bases and J by 5 bases, with 13 bases between the two germline ends. Germline V gives CDR1 SGHTA, CDR2 FQGTGA. This CDR3 spans 13 amino acids. The sample consisted of whole blood. This TCR derives from an adult who was a healthcare worker with PCR-confirmed SARS-CoV-2 infection or an uninfected control (not recorded which). V and J are TRBV7-3 and TRBJ1-1; D gene unclear. The CDR3 here is CASRGGGGTEAFF. The CDR3 DNA reads as TGTGCCAGCAGAGGCGGAGGAGGTACTGAAGCTTTCTTT.